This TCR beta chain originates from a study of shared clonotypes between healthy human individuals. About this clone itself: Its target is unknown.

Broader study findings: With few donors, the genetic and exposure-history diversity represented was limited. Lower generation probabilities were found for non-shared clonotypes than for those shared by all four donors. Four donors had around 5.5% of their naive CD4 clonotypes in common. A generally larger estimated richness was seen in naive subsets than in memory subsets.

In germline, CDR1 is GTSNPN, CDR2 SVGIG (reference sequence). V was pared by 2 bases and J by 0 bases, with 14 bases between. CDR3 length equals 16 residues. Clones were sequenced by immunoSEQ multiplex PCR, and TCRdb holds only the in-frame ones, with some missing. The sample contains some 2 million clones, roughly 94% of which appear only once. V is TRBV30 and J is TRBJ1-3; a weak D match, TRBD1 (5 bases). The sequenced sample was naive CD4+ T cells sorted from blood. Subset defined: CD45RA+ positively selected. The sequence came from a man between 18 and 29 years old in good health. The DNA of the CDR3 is TGTGCCTGGAGTCCTAATCGACAGTACTCTGGAAACACCATATATTTT. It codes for CAWSPNRQYSGNTIYF.